What follows are 14 T cell receptor beta chains derived from one specimen sequenced in a study of breast tumors, draining lymph nodes, adjacent tissues. TCRdb recomputed calls from the multiplex PCR reads with MiXCR, one row per CDR3 protein. The table shows around 130,000 distinct CDR3 sequences, with 32% occurring only once. The lymph nodes were axillary draining lymph nodes from breast cancer patients. Material: axillary lymph node tissue. The receptors originated from a female donor with breast cancer. Some clones in this sample may be carry-over from other donors' samples.

This clonotype was recorded many times. The CDR3 region is CASRGTGGYQPQHF. In nucleotides, the CDR3 is TGTGCCAGCAGGGGTACAGGGGGCTATCAGCCCCAGCATTTT. This chain joins TRBV6-1 and TRBJ1-5, with TRBD1 matching over 9 bases. J lost 5 bases, V lost 6 bases, and 5 bases had no gene match. The germline V gene has CDR1 MNHNS and CDR2 SASEGT. The CDR3 has 14 residues.

Many counts were recorded for this clonotype. This sequence joins TRBV18 and TRBJ1-2, with 8 bases identical to TRBD1. J was trimmed by 10 bases and V by 3 bases; bases with no gene match: 10. CDR1 and CDR2 (germline): KGHSH, LQKENI. The length of the CDR3 is 14 residues. For the CDR3, the DNA is TGTGCCAGCTCACCGGCGAGACAGGGGCAGGACTACACCTTC. It is translated as CASSPARQGQDYTF.

This chain links TRBV20-1 with TRBJ1-4, with D possibly TRBD1 on 5 matching bases. Germline V CDR1 and CDR2: DFQATT, SNEGSKA (reference sequence). CDR3 size: 14 residues. Trimming stripped 6 bases from V and 3 bases from J, with 14 bases between. The CDR3 spells CSATKVGPNEKLFF. DNA for the CDR3: TGCAGTGCCACTAAGGTGGGGCCTAATGAAAAACTGTTTTTT.

As DNA, the CDR3 is TGTGCCAGCAGACCCGGTGCCTCTGGGGCCAACGTCCTGACTTTC. Translation gives CASRPGASGANVLTF. V gene TRBV6-6 combines with J gene TRBJ2-6, with D hard to call. The germline V and J ends were trimmed by 6 bases and 0 bases, with 9 bases remaining between them. Germline V gene sequence: CDR1 MNHNY, CDR2 SVGAGI (reference sequence). The CDR3 has 15 amino acids.

This clonotype has at least ten counts. V and J are TRBV30 and TRBJ1-6; possible D gene TRBD1, 5 bases. V was trimmed by 1 base and J by 0 bases, leaving 13 bases between them. The CDR3 extends over 17 amino acids. Germline lookup yields CDR1 GTSNPN and CDR2 SVGIG (reference sequence). The CDR3 reads CAWSGGLASSYNSPLHF. In nucleotides, the CDR3 is TGTGCCTGGAGTGGGGGCCTTGCAAGCTCCTATAATTCACCCCTCCACTTT.

This clonotype occurred many times. This chain connects TRBV2 to TRBJ1-2; 7 nucleotides align to TRBD1. Trimming cost V 5 bases and J 0 bases; bases outside gene matches: 9. The CDR3 consists of 16 residues. Germline V gene sequence: CDR1 SNHLY, CDR2 FYNNEI. The CDR3 nucleotides are TGTGCCAGCAGTCTGAACAGGGGCGAGGCTAACTATGGCTACACCTTC. Amino acids: CASSLNRGEANYGYTF.

Many counts were recorded for this clonotype. J is TRBJ1-5 and V is TRBV29-1; 7 nucleotides line up with TRBD1. Trimming took 7 bases from V and 1 from J; bases not matched to a gene: 10. From germline, CDR1 is SQVTM and CDR2 ANQGSEA. This CDR3 comprises 15 residues. CDR3 region: CSAIQGTNSNQPQHF. The CDR3 region has the DNA TGCAGCGCGATACAGGGGACGAACAGCAATCAGCCCCAGCATTTT. The entire variable domain, with the rest obtained from reference TRBV29-1 and TRBJ1-5, is as follows: SAVISQKPSRDICQRGTSLTIQCQVDSQVTMMFWYRQQPGQSLTLIATANQGSEATYESGFVIDKFPISRPNLTFSTLTVSNMSPEDSSIYLCSAIQGTNSNQPQHFGDGTRLSIL.

Many counts were recorded for this clonotype. CDR3 coding DNA: TGCAGCGTTTGGACAGGGGCCGGGGAGCTGTTTTTT. As protein: CSVWTGAGELFF. The chain recombines TRBV29-1 with TRBJ2-2, with TRBD1 matching over 9 bases. This CDR3 spans 12 amino acids. V was clipped by 5 bases and J by 6 bases; unmatched bases: 1. Germline CDR1 is SQVTM and CDR2 is ANQGSEA.

This clonotype was observed at least ten times. The V call is TRBV6-2 or TRBV6-3, the J call TRBJ2-7; possible D gene TRBD2, 6 bases. Per the germline V gene, CDR1 is MNHEY and CDR2 is SVGEGT. The CDR3 runs 14 residues. V dropped 4 bases and J dropped 5 bases, with 15 bases sitting between them. CDR3 region: CASSSSGRRNEQYV. DNA for the CDR3: TGTGCCAGCAGTTCCTCGGGGAGGAGGAACGAGCAGTACGTC.

As regards this clonotype: A much larger clone lies one base from this, so it may be a read error. The V gene is TRBV6-6, the J gene TRBJ2-7; possible D gene TRBD1, 7 bases. V was pared by 5 bases and J by 6 bases, with 17 bases between. The germline gives CDR1 MNHNY, CDR2 SVGAGI (reference sequence). CDR3 length: 14 amino acids. The CDR3 protein is CASSRRDRDCEQYV. The CDR3 bases are TGTGCCAGCAGTCGGCGGGACAGAGACTGCGAGCAGTACGTC.

This clonotype was counted at least ten times. The chain combines TRBV19 with TRBJ1-2; 8 bases match TRBD1. This CDR3 is 14 amino acids long. Germline CDR1 reads LNHDA; CDR2 reads SQIVND (reference sequence). The V segment lost 3 bases and the J segment 7 bases; nucleotides outside the gene matches: 7. DNA of the CDR3: TGTGCCAGTAGTATCTCGCCGGACAGGGTTGGCTACACCTTC. It yields the protein CASSISPDRVGYTF.

This clonotype has at least ten counts. The chain joins TRBV7-3 to TRBJ1-4, with D unclear. V was pared by 1 base and J by 6 bases, with 9 bases between. This CDR3 is built from 14 residues. Germline V gives CDR1 SGHTA, CDR2 FQGTGA. CDR3 bases: TGTGCCAGCAGCTTAAACGGTGGGGATGAAAAACTGTTTTTT. Amino acid sequence: CASSLNGGDEKLFF.

This clonotype was recorded many times. The V and J genes are TRBV7-8 and TRBJ2-1; D not resolved. Germline V gives CDR1 SGHVS, CDR2 FQNEAQ. Trimming shortened V by 7 bases and J by 3 bases, and 13 bases separated the two germline ends. The CDR3 extends over 14 amino acids. The CDR3 sequence: CASTESPDYNEQFF. The CDR3 nucleotides read TGTGCCAGCACCGAATCCCCTGACTACAATGAGCAGTTCTTC.

The table lists this clonotype with many counts. A read error is possible here, since a much larger clone lies one base away. The chain recombines TRBV7-9 with TRBJ2-6; the D gene is possibly TRBD1 (5 bases). In germline, CDR1 is SEHNR, CDR2 FQNEAQ (reference sequence). This CDR3 is built from 15 residues. The CDR3 DNA follows: TGTGCCAGCAGCCGACCAGAGACTGGGGCCAACGTCCTGCCTTTC. Residues: CASSRPETGANVLPF.